This T cell receptor beta chain derives from a study of blood T cell repertoires in COVID-19 (dated by TCRdb to the early 2020s). In the study overall: The collaborator samples originated in the United States, Italy and Spain and spanned the acute and convalescent phases of COVID-19. The material from the prospective study consisted of cDNA or gDNA derived from T cells, B-cell-depleted T cells, or PBMCs. Deeply sampled blood TCRbeta repertoires from subjects exposed to, actively infected with, or recovered from COVID-19 were included in the dataset. The repertoires were released in a freely available public database intended as a resource for research on the immune response to SARS-CoV-2. The samples were drawn from the first 160 participants of the ongoing ImmuneRACE study and from 1,254 subjects provided by 6 global collaborators. Sample metadata almost always included a de-identified subject ID, COVID-19 status, age in years and sex. Where HLA class I and class II types were available, the types were taken from metadata supplied by the sample provider, not from assay-based typing.

For this clone: This clone's antigen is unknown. No base qualities exist here, and no much larger clone lies one base off it.

One collaborating source in Seattle enrolled patients while the patients were actively infected and followed the patients over time throughout the course of disease. Collaborating institutions collected whole blood in K2EDTA tubes following their own protocols. For TCRbeta analysis, collaborators shipped samples as frozen whole blood, isolated PBMCs, or DNA extracted from either of those sample types. TCRbeta CDR3 regions were amplified from genomic DNA using the immunoSEQ Assay, a bias-controlled multiplex PCR. Concerning the study's data processing: The number of nucleated cells in each sample was estimated from the amplification of reference gene primers within the assay. Sequence reads were collapsed and filtered to measure the absolute abundance of every unique TCRbeta CDR3 rearrangement. For each sample, productive Simpson clonality was calculated as the square root of Simpson's diversity index over productive rearrangements. TCRdb holds this immuneACCESS table with in-frame rearrangements only. Some clones are missing; in checked studies, unresolved V genes explain under half, and the rest has no known cause. V and J calls and clone size follow that table, whereas D and trimming were derived from the DNA. Recorded for this sample are more than 200,000 clones; around 86% of them occurred a single time. The top ten clonotypes cover about 9.4% of the sample.

The V and J ends are trimmed by 5 bases and 2 bases, leaving 12 bases between them. The CDR3, from cysteine to phenylalanine, totals 14 residues. This entry keeps only the CDR3 DNA: 42 bases, framed from base 1. Looking up the germline V gene (reference sequence) yields CDR1 PRHDT and CDR2 FYEKMQ. General conclusions and limits of the study: How much clinical and demographic metadata was included differed by source and by participant, and the metadata was provided uncurated.

The receptor chain draws on TRBV13 and TRBJ1-2; there is no confident call for the D gene. Source material: peripheral blood. The TCR sequence derives from a woman aged 45-65 years with COVID-19, enrolled during active disease. The sequenced DNA: TGTGCCAGCAGCCTCCCGGAGTTCAACTATGGCTACACCTTC. Its translation is CASSLPEFNYGYTF.